This entry lists 17 T cell receptor beta chains sequenced from one sample in a study of cytomegalovirus exposure and HLA in healthy donors. PCR was performed using 60 Vbeta and 13 Jbeta primers. This table comes from immunoSEQ multiplex PCR, and its TCRdb copy is limited to in-frame clones, with some not included. The table has under 90,000 clones, over 65% seen once. The sequencing sample was made of PBMCs. The receptors derive from a man aged 40-50 years in good health and CMV-seropositive.

The chain has TRBV5-6 and TRBJ2-1, with 12 bases fitting TRBD2. The trim removed 4 bases at V and 7 bases at J, leaving 18 bases unmatched. From germline, CDR1 is SGHDT and CDR2 YYEEEE. The CDR3 consists of 19 residues. As DNA, the CDR3 is TGTGCCAGCAGCGGGGGGACAGATGAACTAGCGGGAGGTGAAAATGAGCAGTTCTTC. Amino acids: CASSGGTDELAGGENEQFF. Full variable domain (remainder filled in from reference TRBV5-6 and TRBJ2-1): DAGVTQSPTHLIKTRGQQVTLRCSPKSGHDTVSWYQQALGQGPQFIFQYYEEEERQRGNFPDRFSGHQFPNYSSELNVNALLLGDSALYLCASSGGTDELAGGENEQFFGPGTRLTVL.

CDR3: CASSPERTQETQYF. In DNA, the CDR3 is TGTGCCAGCTCACCAGAGCGGACCCAAGAGACCCAGTACTTC. The chain carries TRBV18 and TRBJ2-5; D may be TRBD2 (5 bases). The CDR3 contains 14 residues. The germline V and J ends were trimmed by 2 bases and 1 base, with 8 bases remaining between them. Germline V gene sequence: CDR1 KGHSH, CDR2 LQKENI. Full variable domain (remainder filled in from reference TRBV18 and TRBJ2-5): NAGVMQNPRHLVRRRGQEARLRCSPMKGHSHVYWYRQLPEEGLKFMVYLQKENIIDESGMPKERFSAEFPKEGPSILRIQQVVRGDSAAYFCASSPERTQETQYFGPGTRLLVL.

The CDR3 coding sequence is TGCGCCAGCAGCCATCGGGACAGGGCGAATGAGCAGTTCTTC. It encodes CASSHRDRANEQFF. The chain has TRBV4-3 and TRBJ2-1; TRBD1 matches at 9 bases. CDR3 length: 14 amino acids. J was trimmed by 7 bases and V by 3 bases; bases with no gene match: 4. CDR1 LGHNA and CDR2 YSLEER come from the germline V gene.

This CDR3 reads CASSTLAGGLTDTQYF. The CDR3 DNA is TGCGCCAGCAGCACACTAGCGGGAGGTCTCACAGATACGCAGTATTTT. The rearrangement uses TRBV5-1 and TRBJ2-3; TRBD2 aligns across 12 bases. The ends lost 4 bases at V and 2 bases at J; junction bases unmatched: 5. The V gene's germline CDR1 is SGHRS and CDR2 YFSETQ. CDR3 size: 16 residues.

In this sample, this clone turned up once. V usage is TRBV5-4 and J usage is TRBJ1-1; tentative D call: TRBD1 (6 bases). The CDR3 covers 15 residues. Germline values: CDR1 SGHNT, CDR2 YYREEE (reference sequence). V lost 5 bases, J lost 1 base, and 15 bases lay in between. The CDR3 coding sequence is TGTGCCAGCAGTAATACCGGGACACCGAACACTGAAGCTTTCTTT. Protein product: CASSNTGTPNTEAFF.

This clone was counted only a few times. V and J are TRBV6-1 and TRBJ2-3; D gene unclear. V was clipped by 2 bases and J by 6 bases, with 15 bases between them. The germline V gene encodes CDR1 MNHNS and CDR2 SASEGT. CDR3 length: 15 residues. CDR3 amino acids: CASSELRLVSDTQYF. In nucleotides, the CDR3 is TGTGCCAGCAGTGAACTCCGGCTAGTTTCGGATACGCAGTATTTT.

The chain couples TRBV6-4 to TRBJ2-1; 7 bases align to TRBD2. The germline V gene encodes CDR1 MRHNA and CDR2 SNTAGT. V shed 5 bases and J 6 bases; nucleotides not matched to a gene: 4. The CDR3 covers 13 residues. CDR3 sequence: CASSLRETNEQFF. The CDR3 bases are TGTGCCAGCAGTCTGCGGGAGACCAATGAGCAGTTCTTC.

The rearrangement links TRBV21-1 to TRBJ2-2; the D call of TRBD1 is as the table states it, not checked on the DNA. TRBV21-1 is recorded as a pseudogene. The CDR3 is 17 amino acids. DNA of the CDR3: TGTGCCAGCAGCAAAGCGGGGAAACAGGGAGACACCGGGGAGCTGTTTTTT. As protein: CASSKAGKQGDTGELFF.

There are a few counts of this clone. The rearrangement links TRBV5-4 to TRBJ1-1; D is unclear. CDR1 and CDR2 (germline): SGHNT, YYREEE (reference sequence). Trimming removed 4 bases from V and 0 bases from J, with 10 bases in between. This CDR3 contains 14 residues. CDR3 residues: CASSPSAVNTEAFF. In DNA, the CDR3 is TGTGCCAGCAGCCCCTCCGCGGTGAACACTGAAGCTTTCTTT.

The rearrangement joins TRBV4-2 to TRBJ2-1; TRBD2 matches 7 bases. CDR1 is LGHNA, CDR2 YNFKEQ, per germline. The length of the CDR3 is 14 residues. V trimming: 0 bases; J trimming: 9 bases; junction bases outside the gene matches: 5. The CDR3 DNA reads as TGTGCCAGCAGCCAAGAGGGTAGCGGGCGTGAGCAGTTCTTC. Translation gives CASSQEGSGREQFF.

CDR3 in DNA: TGTGCCAGCAGCCCTTTGGACAGAACGGTCACTGAAGCTTTCTTT. Protein product: CASSPLDRTVTEAFF. The V and J genes are TRBV9 and TRBJ1-1; tentatively, D is TRBD1 (6 bases). Trimming took off 4 bases at V and 4 bases at J, with 17 bases between the two ends. Germline-derived CDR1 and CDR2 are SGDLS and YYNGEE. This CDR3 comprises 15 residues.

The CDR3 DNA reads TGCGCCAGCAGCCAGAACAGGGGGACTGAAGCTTTCTTT. Translation: CASSQNRGTEAFF. The chain combines TRBV4-1 with TRBJ1-1; TRBD1 aligns across 8 bases. V lost 3 bases and J lost 5; bases outside the gene matches: 2. CDR1 is MGHRA, CDR2 YSYEKL, per germline. This CDR3 is built from 13 residues.

J is TRBJ1-4 and V is TRBV10-3, with D maybe TRBD1 (5 bases). Germline V CDR1 and CDR2: ENHRY, SYGVKD. V gave up 10 bases and J gave up 7 bases, with 13 bases separating them. The CDR3 is 12 residues long. CDR3 amino acids: CATREGSEKLFF. CDR3 DNA: TGTGCCACCAGGGAGGGGAGTGAAAAACTGTTTTTT.

This clone was detected a few times. The chain employs TRBV28 and TRBJ1-5; 8 bases fit TRBD1. Germline V gene sequence: CDR1 MDHEN, CDR2 SYDVKM. The CDR3 is made up of 18 amino acids. Germline trimming cut 8 bases from V and 3 bases from J; bases unmatched to any gene: 18. This CDR3 reads CASGQRGQGGIINQPQHF. Here the CDR3 DNA reads TGTGCCAGCGGCCAACGAGGACAGGGTGGGATTATCAATCAGCCCCAGCATTTT.

CDR3 region: CASSYKASGAYNEQFF. In nucleotides, the CDR3 is TGTGCCAGCAGTTACAAGGCTAGCGGGGCCTACAATGAGCAGTTCTTC. The rearrangement uses TRBV6-5 and TRBJ2-1; TRBD2 matches at 9 bases. Germline values: CDR1 MNHEY, CDR2 SVGAGI. V gave up 2 bases and J gave up 2 bases; unmatched junction bases: 4. This CDR3 region has 16 residues.

The rearrangement joins TRBV6-1 to TRBJ2-6, with 9 bases aligning to TRBD1. Germline CDR1 reads MNHNS; CDR2 reads SASEGT. V dropped 6 bases and J dropped 0; count of bases not matched to a gene: 0. CDR3 length equals 15 residues. CDR3 in DNA: TGTGCCAGCAGGACAGGGGGCTCTGGGGCCAACGTCCTGACTTTC. Its translation: CASRTGGSGANVLTF.

The chain uses TRBV7-7 and TRBJ2-5; a weak D match, TRBD1 (6 bases). CDR1 and CDR2 (germline): SSHAT, FNYEAQ (reference sequence). Trimming cost V 2 bases and J 0 bases, with 10 bases left between them. The CDR3 is made up of 15 amino acids. CDR3: CASSLRTDYQETQYF. The CDR3 DNA reads TGTGCCAGCAGCTTACGGACAGATTACCAAGAGACCCAGTACTTC.